The rows below give T cell receptor beta chains drawn from one sample of a study of blood T cell repertoires in COVID-19. Profiled with immunoSEQ multiplex PCR; TCRdb holds only in-frame clones, not every one. The top ten hold 3.5% to 5% of the sample, which has about 180,000 clones, around 88% seen once. Sample: peripheral blood. These receptors all come from a young woman with acute or convalescent COVID-19. Each CDR3 is given with its conserved first and last residue. The order of the fields is V gene, D gene, J gene, clone size, CDR3 DNA, CDR3 protein. The D gene is left open where the match is weak. Clone size, where shown, is once, few, many, or a class for clones that have expanded.

TRBV21-1	NA	TRBJ1-1	NA	TGTGCCAGCGGCGCGGGGCTATCGAACACTGAAGCTTTCTTT	CASGAGLSNTEAFF
TRBV11-2	TRBD1	TRBJ2-1	NA	TGTGCCAGCAACCATCGACAGGGGGGTTACAATGAGCAGTTCTTC	CASNHRQGGYNEQFF
TRBV7-9	NA	TRBJ2-6	NA	TGTGCCAGCGTAGCCGTCTTCTCTGGGGCCAACGTCCTGACTTTC	CASVAVFSGANVLTF
TRBV7-2	NA	TRBJ2-2	NA	TGTGCCAGCAGCTTCCGCGCCGGGATTGCGCTGAGCGGGGAGCTGTTTTTT	CASSFRAGIALSGELFF
TRBV28	NA	TRBJ1-6	once	TGTGCCAGCAGTTCCCCGCAGGGAGGGTCACCCCTCCACTTT	CASSSPQGGSPLHF
TRBV6-2/TRBV6-3	NA	TRBJ2-1	NA	TGTGCCAGCAGTCTCGGACAGCCCTCCTACAATGAGCAGTTCTTC	CASSLGQPSYNEQFF
TRBV12-3/TRBV12-4	NA	TRBJ1-1	once	TGTGCCAGCAGTTTGGATCACAGAGCTTTCTTT	CASSLDHRAFF
TRBV7-9	TRBD1	TRBJ2-5	NA	TGTGCCAGCAGCTTAGGCGGGACAGGCGAGACCCAGTACTTC	CASSLGGTGETQYF
TRBV27	NA	TRBJ2-5	NA	TGTGCCAGCAGCGACACCCTGGGGGCGGGAGAAGAGACCCAGTACTTC	CASSDTLGAGEETQYF
TRBV25-1	NA	TRBJ2-3	few	TGTGCCAGCAGTGGGGCCGGTCGATTCCAAGATACGCAGTATTTT	CASSGAGRFQDTQYF
TRBV25-1	NA	TRBJ1-1	NA	TGTGCCAGCAGTGAATATTCAGGGGCTGCTTTCTTT	CASSEYSGAAFF
TRBV11-2	TRBD2	TRBJ2-5	NA	TGTGCCAGCAGCCATTTTAGGACTAGAAAAGAGACCCAGTACTTC	CASSHFRTRKETQYF
TRBV11-3	TRBD1	TRBJ2-1	NA	TGTGCCAGCAGCTCCCGACAGGGGAGCTTGGATGAGCAGTTCTTC	CASSSRQGSLDEQFF
TRBV2	NA	TRBJ2-5	NA	TGTGCCAGCAGTCTCATGAGGGAGACCCAGTACTTC	CASSLMRETQYF
TRBV10-2	TRBD1	TRBJ1-6	NA	TGCGCCAGCGGACAGGGGGAGTCACCCCTCCACTTT	CASGQGESPLHF
TRBV2	TRBD1	TRBJ1-1	NA	TGTGCCAGCAGTGATAGGGGGCTGGTGGCTTTCTTT	CASSDRGLVAFF
TRBV12-3/TRBV12-4	NA	TRBJ1-4	few	TGTGCCAGCACTACAGACCTGAATGAAAAACTGTTTTTT	CASTTDLNEKLFF
TRBV9	NA	TRBJ2-7	NA	TGTGCCAGCAGCGTACAGTGGAGCTCCTACGAGCAGTACTTC	CASSVQWSSYEQYF
TRBV6-2/TRBV6-3	NA	TRBJ2-5	NA	TGTGCCAGCAGTCCAGGGTCTTGGGTCGAAGAAGAGACCCAGTACTTC	CASSPGSWVEEETQYF
TRBV7-2	NA	TRBJ1-6	few	TGTGCCAGCACCGCGGATGGTAATTCACCCCTCCACTTT	CASTADGNSPLHF
TRBV4-2	TRBD2	TRBJ2-7	NA	TGTGCCAGCACCGACCGTAGCGGGAGCCCCTACGAGCAGTACTTC	CASTDRSGSPYEQYF
TRBV2	NA	TRBJ2-2	NA	TGTGCCAGCAGTCCATACAGGGTGGCCGGGGAGCTGTTTTTT	CASSPYRVAGELFF
TRBV7-2	NA	TRBJ1-5	NA	TGTGCCAGCAGCTACGACAGTAGCAATCAGCCCCAGCATTTT	CASSYDSSNQPQHF
TRBV7-9	TRBD2	TRBJ2-1	NA	TGTGCCAGCAGCTGGGTTAGCGGGAGGGCCGGGTTCTTC	CASSWVSGRAGFF
TRBV6-5	NA	TRBJ1-5	NA	TGTGCCAGCACGGGTTTCTATAGCAATCAGCCCCAGCATTTT	CASTGFYSNQPQHF
TRBV2	TRBD2	TRBJ2-1	NA	TGTGCCAGTGGACTAGCGGGACCCGCTGAGCAGTTCTTC	CASGLAGPAEQFF
TRBV6-6	NA	TRBJ1-5	NA	TGTGCCAGCAGTTACGTCTCCCAGCCCCAGCATTTT	CASSYVSQPQHF
TRBV4-1	TRBD1	TRBJ1-4	NA	TGCGCCAGCAGCCAAGACGAGGGACAGTATCAAGAAAAACTGTTTTTT	CASSQDEGQYQEKLFF
TRBV9	TRBD2	TRBJ2-7	NA	TGTGCCAGCAGCGTAAGCGGGGACTCCCAGACCTACGAGCAGTACTTC	CASSVSGDSQTYEQYF
TRBV7-9	TRBD2	TRBJ2-1	NA	TGTGCCAGCAGCTCGTTAGCGGGAGAGGCATACAATGAGCAGTTCTTC	CASSSLAGEAYNEQFF
TRBV30	NA	TRBJ1-1	NA	TGTGCCTCCAGCTCCGGAGCGAACACTGAAGCTTTCTTT	CASSSGANTEAFF
TRBV2	NA	TRBJ1-2	NA	TGTGCCAGCAGTGTGGGACTCAACTATGGCTACACCTTC	CASSVGLNYGYTF
TRBV11-2	TRBD2	TRBJ2-1	NA	TGTGCCAGCAGTATAGGTAGCGGGGCTTACAATGAGCAGTTCTTC	CASSIGSGAYNEQFF
TRBV6-5	TRBD1	TRBJ2-7	NA	TGTGCCAGCAGTACAATACAGGGGAGGCAGTACTTC	CASSTIQGRQYF
TRBV27	NA	TRBJ2-3	NA	TGTGCCAGCCCCTACGATACGCAGTATTTT	CASPYDTQYF
TRBV12-5	NA	TRBJ2-5	NA	TGTGCTAGTGGACCCTCCCACGGGTACCAAGAGACCCAGTACTTC	CASGPSHGYQETQYF
TRBV2	TRBD1	TRBJ1-4	few	TGTGCCAGCAGCAGCCGGGGACAGGCAACTAATGAAAAACTGTTTTTT	CASSSRGQATNEKLFF
TRBV7-9	NA	TRBJ2-3	NA	TGTGCCAGCAGACAAACCACAGATACGCAGTATTTT	CASRQTTDTQYF
TRBV20-1	NA	TRBJ1-2	NA	TGCACATCCCCCAGGGACTATGGCTACACCTTC	CTSPRDYGYTF
TRBV7-2	TRBD1	TRBJ2-2	NA	TGTGCCAGCAGCCGACAGGGTTCCGGGGAGCTGTTTTTT	CASSRQGSGELFF
TRBV9	TRBD1	TRBJ1-5	NA	TGTGCCAGCGGGGACAGGGAGAATCAGCCCCAGCATTTT	CASGDRENQPQHF
TRBV5-1	NA	TRBJ2-1	once	TGCGCCAGCAGCTTGGAAGGGAGCTCCTACAATGAGCAGTTCTTC	CASSLEGSSYNEQFF
TRBV6-6	TRBD2	TRBJ2-1	NA	TGTGCCAGCAGTCCAACTAGCGGGGGTTACAATGAGCAGTTCTTC	CASSPTSGGYNEQFF
TRBV3-1/TRBV3-2	TRBD1	TRBJ1-4	NA	TGTGCCAGCAGGTCGTTTCGGGCAGGGGGCGAGTCTAATGAAAAACTGTTTTTT	CASRSFRAGGESNEKLFF
TRBV28	TRBD1	TRBJ1-5	NA	TGTGCCAGCAGTTCCGGGGACAGACAATATCAGCCCCAGCATTTT	CASSSGDRQYQPQHF
TRBV11-2	NA	TRBJ2-7	NA	TGTGCCAGCAGCTTAGCGGGGTTTACCTACGAGCAGTACTTC	CASSLAGFTYEQYF
TRBV27	TRBD1	TRBJ2-1	few	TGTGCCAGCAGTCGACTACCGACAGGGTTCGGCGGGTCCAATGAGCAGTTCTTC	CASSRLPTGFGGSNEQFF
TRBV5-1	TRBD1	TRBJ1-1	NA	TGCGCCAGCAGCCGACAGGGGGCTTGGACTGAAGCTTTCTTT	CASSRQGAWTEAFF
TRBV7-9	NA	TRBJ2-5	NA	TGTGCCAGCAGCTTACAGCAAGAGACCCAGTACTTC	CASSLQQETQYF
TRBV6-1	NA	TRBJ2-1	NA	TGTGCCAGCAGTGATAGTGATTATGAGCAGTTCTTC	CASSDSDYEQFF
TRBV5-4	NA	TRBJ2-5	few	TGTGCCAGCAGCTTGGTCCCCCGAGAGACCCAGTACTTC	CASSLVPRETQYF
TRBV5-1	TRBD2	TRBJ2-1	NA	TGCGCCAGCGCGGGAGCCAATGAGCAGTTCTTC	CASAGANEQFF
TRBV7-9	NA	TRBJ2-7	NA	TGTGCCAGCAGCTTAGCAGGGGGACGGGACTACGAGCAGTACTTC	CASSLAGGRDYEQYF